Following are 29 T cell receptor beta chains from one sample sequenced in a study of blood T cell repertoires in COVID-19 (dated by TCRdb to the early 2020s). Libraries were made using the immunoSEQ multiplex PCR assay. The table was pulled from immuneACCESS by TCRdb, which kept in-frame rearrangements only. Such tables lose some clones; where checked, under half of the loss comes from unresolved V genes, and the rest has no known cause. For this sample there are 250,000 to 350,000 clones; about four fifths appear just once. The ten top clones hold around 14% of the sample. Input material: peripheral blood. The receptors were sampled from a person aged 65 to 85 with COVID-19, enrolled during active disease.

V usage is TRBV11-2 and J usage is TRBJ2-7, with 7 bases lining up with TRBD1. The CDR3 length is 15 residues. Germline trimming cut 1 base from V and 2 bases from J; bases unmatched to any gene: 5. CDR1 is SGHAT, CDR2 FQNNGV, per germline. As DNA, the CDR3 is TGTGCCAGCAGCTTAGCCGGGACAGTTCCCTACGAGCAGTACTTC. It translates to CASSLAGTVPYEQYF.

This sequence joins TRBV27 and TRBJ1-6; D ambiguous. The germline V and J ends were trimmed by 5 bases and 0 bases, with 11 bases remaining between them. From germline, CDR1 is MNHEY and CDR2 SMNVEV (reference sequence). The CDR3 length is 16 residues. CDR3 coding DNA: TGTGCCAGCAGTGCCGTGGCCCGCTCCTATAATTCACCCCTCCACTTT. It specifies CASSAVARSYNSPLHF.

The V call is TRBV28, the J call TRBJ2-1; D unresolved. V was trimmed by 7 bases and J by 2 bases, leaving 15 bases between them. Germline lookup yields CDR1 MDHEN and CDR2 SYDVKM. The CDR3 is made up of 15 amino acids. CDR3 sequence: CASNGPRLPYNEQFF. The CDR3 nucleotides are TGTGCCAGCAATGGCCCCAGGTTACCCTACAATGAGCAGTTCTTC.

The rearrangement joins TRBV10-3 to TRBJ2-1, with D tentatively TRBD2 (5 bases). Germline CDR1 reads ENHRY; CDR2 reads SYGVKD. The CDR3 has 15 residues. The V gene lost 8 bases and the J gene lost 1 base, with 15 bases spanning the gap. Written as DNA, the CDR3 is TGTGCCATCCGCGTATCGGGCGGGTCCTACAATGAGCAGTTCTTC. Translation: CAIRVSGGSYNEQFF.

V gene TRBV27 combines with J gene TRBJ1-6; D gene uncertain. Germline lookup yields CDR1 MNHEY and CDR2 SMNVEV (reference sequence). V was pared by 3 bases and J by 13 bases, with 13 bases between. The length of the CDR3 is 13 residues. CDR3 DNA: TGTGCCAGCAGTTTCGGCGGAGGAGGGCCCCTCCACTTT. Translating it yields CASSFGGGGPLHF.

The V call is TRBV19, the J call TRBJ1-4; maybe TRBD1 (6 bases). The CDR3 extends over 15 amino acids. Germline assignment: CDR1 LNHDA and CDR2 SQIVND (reference sequence). The ends were cut back, 6 bases at V and 0 bases at J, with 11 bases in the middle. The CDR3 DNA reads TGTGCCAGTAGATTACAGGGCCCAACTAATGAAAAACTGTTTTTT. This encodes CASRLQGPTNEKLFF.

This chain connects TRBV19 to TRBJ1-6, with a tentative D call TRBD1 (5 bases). Trimming stripped 4 bases from V and 12 bases from J, with 25 bases between. The germline V gene has CDR1 LNHDA and CDR2 SQIVND (reference sequence). The CDR3 runs to 17 residues. CDR3 sequence (DNA): TGTGCCAGTAGTACAACAAATCTACAGGCTGGGGGGGTACCCCTCCACTTT. It specifies CASSTTNLQAGGVPLHF.

The genes are TRBV9 and TRBJ2-1, with no clear D. The CDR3 loop spans 13 amino acids. The germline V gene has CDR1 SGDLS and CDR2 YYNGEE. Trimming removed 3 bases at V and 9 bases at J, with 13 bases between. This CDR3 reads CASSEQESGEQFF. For the CDR3, the DNA is TGTGCCAGCAGCGAGCAGGAAAGTGGTGAGCAGTTCTTC.

The V and J genes are TRBV6-1 and TRBJ2-7; tentatively, D is TRBD1 (6 bases). CDR1 and CDR2 (germline): MNHNS, SASEGT. There are 13 residues in the CDR3. V was cut by 3 bases and J by 6 bases, with 12 bases left in between. The CDR3 loop is CASSEPQGREQYF. CDR3 sequence (DNA): TGTGCCAGCAGTGAGCCACAGGGTCGCGAGCAGTACTTC.

A few counts support this clone. The chain recombines TRBV27 with TRBJ2-4, with 9 bases lining up with TRBD1. The CDR3 contains 14 residues. Germline V CDR1 and CDR2: MNHEY, SMNVEV (reference sequence). V was pared by 6 bases and J by 5 bases, with 5 bases of the junction left unmatched. The CDR3, as DNA: TGTGCCAGCAGAAGAACAGGGGGCGAAAACATTCAGTACTTC. Its protein product is CASRRTGGENIQYF.

The CDR3 loop is CASSYSTQAPEAFF. The CDR3 DNA reads as TGTGCCAGCAGTTACTCGACACAAGCCCCTGAAGCTTTCTTT. This chain links TRBV6-2 or TRBV6-3 with TRBJ1-1, with D uncertain. V gave up 0 bases and J gave up 6 bases, with 11 bases separating them. CDR1 and CDR2 (germline): MNHEY, SVGEGT. This CDR3 region has 14 residues.

There are a few counts of this clone. The J gene is TRBJ1-1, the V gene TRBV30; 10 bases align to TRBD1. This CDR3 has 13 amino acids. With V trimmed by 3 bases and J by 9 bases, 7 bases remained unmatched. In germline, CDR1 is GTSNPN, CDR2 SVGIG (reference sequence). Here the CDR3 reads CAWSGGQGLKAFF. CDR3 DNA sequence: TGTGCCTGGAGCGGGGGACAGGGGCTGAAAGCTTTCTTT.

The V call is TRBV28, the J call TRBJ2-7; D is uncertain. Trimming took 5 bases from V and 2 from J, leaving 7 bases between them. Germline assignment: CDR1 MDHEN and CDR2 SYDVKM. The CDR3 loop spans 12 amino acids. The CDR3, as DNA: TGTGCCAGCAGTCCGACTGCCTACGAGCAGTACTTC. It specifies CASSPTAYEQYF. The full variable domain, with the rest looked up from reference TRBV28 and TRBJ2-7, is DVKVTQSSRYLVKRTGEKVFLECVQDMDHENMFWYRQDPGLGLRLIYFSYDVKMKEKGDIPEGYSVSREKKERFSLILESASTNQTSMYLCASSPTAYEQYFGPGTRLTVT.

The rearrangement uses TRBV7-3 and TRBJ2-3; 11 bases align to TRBD2. The germline V gene has CDR1 SGHTA and CDR2 FQGTGA. With V trimmed by 5 bases and J by 4 bases, 20 bases remained unmatched. The CDR3 extends over 20 amino acids. Here the CDR3 reads CASSPGALSDLAGGPDTQYF. Written as DNA, the CDR3 is TGTGCCAGCAGCCCAGGGGCTCTTTCGGACCTAGCGGGAGGTCCAGATACGCAGTATTTT.

The J gene is TRBJ1-1, the V gene TRBV7-8; 10 positions match TRBD1. Germline V CDR1 and CDR2: SGHVS, FQNEAQ. The CDR3 runs to 16 residues. Trimming removed 0 bases from V and 0 bases from J; junction bases left unmatched: 1. The CDR3 loop reads CASSLADRGLNTEAFF. The CDR3, as DNA: TGTGCCAGCAGCTTAGCCGACAGGGGGCTGAACACTGAAGCTTTCTTT.

The rearrangement uses TRBV6-5 and TRBJ2-3, with TRBD2 matching over 8 bases. CDR1 is MNHEY, CDR2 SVGAGI, per germline. The CDR3 is 16 amino acids. J lost 10 bases, V lost 2 bases, and 14 bases had no gene match. The CDR3 reads CASSYLVSGEGFAQYF. For the CDR3, the DNA is TGTGCCAGCAGTTACCTCGTTAGCGGGGAGGGGTTTGCGCAGTATTTT.

The V call is TRBV7-2, the J call TRBJ2-1, with a weak D call TRBD2 (6 bases). Germline-derived CDR1 and CDR2 are SGHTA and FQGNSA. This CDR3 contains 15 residues. Trimming took off 5 bases at V and 6 bases at J, with 17 bases between the two ends. The CDR3 sequence is CASSSRDLYSNEQFF. CDR3 DNA sequence: TGTGCCAGCAGCAGCCGGGACTTATACTCCAATGAGCAGTTCTTC.

The rearrangement uses TRBV11-2 and TRBJ2-2; 11 positions agree with TRBD2. Trimming removed 5 bases from V and 5 bases from J; junction bases left unmatched: 7. This CDR3 has 16 amino acids. The germline gives CDR1 SGHAT, CDR2 FQNNGV. The CDR3 loop reads CASSPTSGGLTGELFF. CDR3 DNA sequence: TGTGCCAGCAGCCCCACTAGCGGGGGTCTGACCGGGGAGCTGTTTTTT.

Only one count was recorded for this clone. The chain links TRBV5-4 to TRBJ2-1; D may be TRBD1 (7 bases). CDR3 length: 14 amino acids. Germline V gene data show CDR1 as SGHNT and CDR2 as YYREEE (reference sequence). Trimming left V 4 bases short and J 4 bases short, with 12 bases between. CDR3 loop: CASSPEGQYNEQFF. The CDR3 region has the DNA TGTGCCAGCAGCCCGGAGGGACAGTACAATGAGCAGTTCTTC.

This clone came up a few times. This chain connects TRBV10-2 to TRBJ1-3; 7 positions match TRBD1. This CDR3 is 15 amino acids long. The V segment lost 6 bases and the J segment 6 bases; nucleotides outside the gene matches: 11. From germline, CDR1 is WSHSY and CDR2 SAAADI. This CDR3 is CASSAERTGENTIYF. The CDR3, as DNA: TGCGCCAGCAGCGCAGAGCGGACAGGAGAAAACACCATATATTTT.

The sample holds one count of this clone. The chain is built from TRBV28 and TRBJ1-2; 9 positions agree with TRBD1. Germline CDR1 reads MDHEN; CDR2 reads SYDVKM. The CDR3 covers 15 residues. The trim removed 5 bases at V and 4 bases at J, leaving 8 bases unmatched. CDR3 loop: CASSTRQGGAYGYTF. The CDR3 nucleotides read TGTGCCAGCAGTACCCGACAGGGGGGGGCCTATGGCTACACCTTC.

There are a few counts of this clone. The V call is TRBV3-1 (or the pseudogene TRBV3-2), the J call TRBJ2-7; 8 bases align to TRBD2. Germline values: CDR1 LGHDT, CDR2 YNNKEL (reference sequence). The length of the CDR3 is 15 residues. Trimming cost V 3 bases and J 2 bases; bases outside gene matches: 6. This CDR3 reads CASSQSGGAPYEQYF. CDR3 nucleotides: TGTGCCAGCAGCCAGAGCGGGGGAGCCCCCTACGAGCAGTACTTC.

The V and J genes are TRBV5-1 and TRBJ2-2, with D possibly matching TRBD2 (5 bases). Trimming took off 3 bases at V and 5 bases at J, with 8 bases between the two ends. This CDR3 has 13 amino acids. Germline CDR1 SGHRS, CDR2 YFSETQ. CDR3 sequence (DNA): TGCGCCAGCAGCTCCAGAGGGACCGGGGAGCTGTTTTTT. It specifies CASSSRGTGELFF.

The gene calls are TRBV19 and TRBJ2-7; 7 bases fit TRBD1. The V gene end was trimmed by 4 bases and the J gene end by 3 bases; junction bases not matched to a gene: 6. The CDR3 length is 14 residues. Germline-derived CDR1 and CDR2 are LNHDA and SQIVND (reference sequence). The CDR3 here is CASSKPGQIYEQYF. In nucleotides, the CDR3 is TGTGCCAGTAGTAAACCGGGACAGATCTACGAGCAGTACTTC.

The rearrangement links TRBV5-1 to TRBJ1-3; 8 bases line up with TRBD1. The germline V gene has CDR1 SGHRS and CDR2 YFSETQ. This CDR3 region has 14 residues. Unmatched junction bases numbered 1, after V lost 4 bases and J lost 1 base. CDR3 DNA sequence: TGCGCCAGCAGCAGGACAGGGTCTGGAAACACCATATATTTT. Its translation is CASSRTGSGNTIYF.

This clone occurred a few times. The chain couples TRBV5-1 to TRBJ2-3; weak D call: TRBD2 (5 bases). V was trimmed by 4 bases and J by 2 bases, leaving 17 bases between them. The V gene's germline CDR1 is SGHRS and CDR2 YFSETQ. This CDR3 comprises 16 residues. CDR3 in DNA: TGCGCCAGCAGCCAGTTAGAGGGTACCTTCACAGATACGCAGTATTTT. It codes for CASSQLEGTFTDTQYF.

This chain joins TRBV5-6 and TRBJ2-7, with D possibly being TRBD1 (5 bases). The CDR3 length is 14 residues. The V end was cut by 1 base, the J end by 3 bases, with 11 bases between. Germline values: CDR1 SGHDT, CDR2 YYEEEE. Written as DNA, the CDR3 is TGTGCCAGCAGCTTGTTGGGGCAGGACTACGAGCAGTACTTC. The encoded protein is CASSLLGQDYEQYF.

The rearrangement uses TRBV2 and TRBJ1-1, with D maybe TRBD1 (5 bases). Trimming removed 3 bases at V and 4 bases at J, with 9 bases between. Germline CDR1 is SNHLY and CDR2 is FYNNEI. This CDR3 is built from 13 residues. CDR3 in amino acids: CASSEQGPTEAFF. The CDR3 DNA reads as TGTGCCAGCAGTGAGCAGGGCCCCACTGAAGCTTTCTTT.

The gene calls are TRBV19 and TRBJ2-7; tentative D call: TRBD1 (6 bases). This CDR3 region has 13 residues. The V and J ends lost 4 bases and 1 base respectively, with 8 bases between them. Germline assignment: CDR1 LNHDA and CDR2 SQIVND (reference sequence). The CDR3 here is CASSRTVSYEQYF. CDR3 nucleotides: TGTGCCAGTAGTAGGACAGTATCCTACGAGCAGTACTTC.